This section outlines one T cell receptor beta chain sequence together with its context. What it recognizes is unknown. The PCR was carried out with 60 Vbeta primers and 13 Jbeta primers. Generated by immunoSEQ multiplex PCR, the TCRdb table keeps only in-frame clones and is missing some. The sample lists over 100,000 clones, about 80% occurring once. These data belong to a study of cytomegalovirus exposure and HLA in healthy donors. Study overall: Most genotyped donors, 65% to 90% of about 430, had Caucasian-associated genetic ancestry. Whole-study findings and limits: Earlier findings revealed that most TCR beta V segments proved productive either about 87% or about 30% of the time. A few CMV-associated chains proved CMV antigen-specific in vitro.

Deletions cut 0 bases from V and 6 bases from J, with 5 bases between. This CDR3 is built from 13 residues. Per the germline V gene, CDR1 is LGHNA and CDR2 is YNFKEQ. The receptor's source is a woman between 18 and 29 years old in good health and CMV-seropositive. Sequencing was performed on PBMCs. The chain recombines TRBV4-2 with TRBJ2-2; D is undetermined. The CDR3 region is CASSQESAGELFF. The CDR3, as DNA: TGTGCCAGCAGCCAAGAGTCGGCCGGGGAGCTGTTTTTT.